This T cell receptor (beta chain) was sequenced during a study of CD8+ T cells in alopecia areata. Study overall: Treated patients took oral tofacitinib at 5 to 10 mg twice daily.

As the sequencing template, cDNA was produced by extracting RNA and reverse transcribing it. The table came from immunoSEQ multiplex PCR; TCRdb's copy has only in-frame clones and leaves some out. The sample carries some 170,000 clones, 67% recorded once. Worth noting for this clone: Its antigen remains unknown.

Per germline, CDR1 PRHDT and CDR2 FYEKMQ (reference sequence). V shed 6 bases and J 6 bases; nucleotides not matched to a gene: 8. CDR3 size: 14 residues. Points from the study as a whole: TCR sharing was clearer in mice than between patients, perhaps partly owing to patient HLA diversity.

Sampling of alopecia areata patients yielded lesional scalp punch biopsies as well as peripheral blood. Separation by sorting yielded CD4+ and CD8+ T cells from PBMCs. The sequences come from CD8+ T cells sorted from blood, collected at week 0. The chain combines TRBV13 with TRBJ2-3, with 8 bases lining up with TRBD2. This receptor was taken from a human donor with alopecia areata. Written as DNA, the CDR3 is TGTGCCAGCAGATCCGGGGGGGCGGAGGATACGCAGTATTTT. This translates into CASRSGGAEDTQYF.